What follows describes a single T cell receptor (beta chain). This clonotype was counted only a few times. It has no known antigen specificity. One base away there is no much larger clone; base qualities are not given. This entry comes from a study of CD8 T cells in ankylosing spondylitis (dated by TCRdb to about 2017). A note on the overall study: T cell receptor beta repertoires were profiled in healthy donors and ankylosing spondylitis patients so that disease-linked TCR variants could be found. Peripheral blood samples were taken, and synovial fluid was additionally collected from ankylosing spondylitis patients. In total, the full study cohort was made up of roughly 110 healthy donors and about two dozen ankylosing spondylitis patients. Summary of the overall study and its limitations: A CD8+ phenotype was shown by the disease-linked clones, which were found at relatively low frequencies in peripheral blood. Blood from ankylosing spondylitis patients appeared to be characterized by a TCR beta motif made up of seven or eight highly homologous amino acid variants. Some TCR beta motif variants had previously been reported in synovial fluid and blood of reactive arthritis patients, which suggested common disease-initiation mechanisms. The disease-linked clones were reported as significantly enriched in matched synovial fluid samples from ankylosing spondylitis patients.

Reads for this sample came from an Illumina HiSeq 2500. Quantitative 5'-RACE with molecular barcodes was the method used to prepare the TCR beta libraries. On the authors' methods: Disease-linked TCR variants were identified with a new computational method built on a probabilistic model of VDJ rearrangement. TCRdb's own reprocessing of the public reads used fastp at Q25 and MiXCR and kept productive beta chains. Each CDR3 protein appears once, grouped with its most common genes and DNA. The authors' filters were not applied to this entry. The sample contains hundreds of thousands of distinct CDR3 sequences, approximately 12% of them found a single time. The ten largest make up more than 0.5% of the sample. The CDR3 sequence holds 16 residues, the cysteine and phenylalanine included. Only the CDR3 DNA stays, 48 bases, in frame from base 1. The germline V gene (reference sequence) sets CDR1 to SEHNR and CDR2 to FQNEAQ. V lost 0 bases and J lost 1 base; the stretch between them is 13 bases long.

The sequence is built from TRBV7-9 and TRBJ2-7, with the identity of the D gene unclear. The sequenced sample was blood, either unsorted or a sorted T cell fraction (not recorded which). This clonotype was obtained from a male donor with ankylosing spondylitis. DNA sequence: TGTGCCAGCAGCTTAGCTCTGGGGTGGGGATCCTACGAGCAGTACTTC. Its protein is CASSLALGWGSYEQYF.